These 10 T cell receptor beta chains were all obtained from the same sample, sequenced in a study of T cells in localized non-small cell lung cancer. The repertoire was sequenced with immunoSEQ multiplex PCR; TCRdb's copy has only in-frame clones and lacks some. The top ten clones hold around 14% of a sample with about 2,000 clones, around 24% of them seen once. This specimen was normal lung tissue next to the tumor, taken before any cancer treatment. These receptors originate from a male donor older than 55 with stage I lung adenocarcinoma.

This chain connects TRBV11-3 to TRBJ1-2, with D possibly being TRBD1 (6 bases). The CDR3 is 14 residues long. V lost 4 bases to trimming and J lost 8 bases, with 17 bases between them. Germline V gives CDR1 SGHNT, CDR2 YENEEA. The CDR3: CASSSMAGAHGYTF. CDR3 nucleotides: TGTGCCAGCAGCTCAATGGCGGGGGCCCACGGCTACACCTTC.

By sample share, this clone is medium-sized. This chain joins TRBV11-3 and TRBJ1-1; 9 nucleotides align to TRBD1. Trimming at V came to 2 bases and at J to 0 bases, leaving 4 bases not matched to a gene. There are 16 residues in the CDR3. Germline CDR1 is SGHNT and CDR2 is YENEEA. CDR3 sequence reads: CASSLFGTGMNTEAFF. The DNA of the CDR3 is TGTGCCAGCAGCTTATTTGGGACAGGGATGAACACTGAAGCTTTCTTT.

This clone was detected a few times. J is TRBJ2-5 and V is TRBV28; 9 bases line up with TRBD1. Looked up from germline, CDR1 is MDHEN and CDR2 is SYDVKM. The CDR3 is 15 residues long. J gave up 4 bases and V 2 bases, and 5 bases lay outside the gene matches. The CDR3 spells CASSLAGQGPETQYF. The DNA for the CDR3 is TGTGCCAGCAGTTTAGCTGGACAGGGGCCAGAGACCCAGTACTTC.

This clone has just a few counts. This chain joins TRBV7-5 and TRBJ2-7; TRBD1 is the table's D call, not checked against the DNA. TRBV7-5 is recorded as a pseudogene. The CDR3 runs 14 residues. The CDR3 region is CASSLQQSSYEQYF. CDR3 DNA sequence: TGTGCCAGCAGCTTACAACAGAGCTCCTACGAGCAGTACTTC.

The rearrangement links TRBV7-1 to TRBJ2-7; D might be TRBD1 (6 bases). TRBV7-1 is classed as an ORF, of uncertain function. Deletions cut 5 bases from V and 7 bases from J, with 18 bases between. The CDR3 contains 14 residues. The CDR3 protein is CASSPRQAKGEQYF. As DNA, the CDR3 is TGTGCCAGCAGCCCTAGACAGGCGAAAGGGGAGCAGTACTTC.

This clone came up a few times. The chain links TRBV6-8 to TRBJ1-1; the D gene is possibly TRBD1 (6 bases). Germline lookup yields CDR1 MNHGY and CDR2 SAAAGT. V lost 0 bases and J lost 11, with 10 bases in between. This CDR3 has 12 residues. The CDR3 loop reads CASSYSTGGAFF. The CDR3 coding sequence is TGTGCCAGCAGTTACTCGACAGGAGGGGCTTTCTTT.

The chain combines TRBV5-1 with TRBJ2-1; unclear D gene. The CDR3 extends over 17 amino acids. Trimming cost V 4 bases and J 3 bases, with 20 bases left between them. CDR1 is SGHRS and CDR2 is YFSETQ in the germline V gene. The DNA for the CDR3 is TGCGCCAGCAGCCCTGGAAGCAACCGAATATTCTACAATGAGCAGTTCTTC. It is translated as CASSPGSNRIFYNEQFF.

The CDR3 spells CASSVGGSGTEAFF. CDR3 bases: TGTGCCAGCAGTGTGGGGGGATCGGGCACTGAAGCTTTCTTT. V is TRBV6-8 and J is TRBJ1-1; D might be TRBD1 (5 bases). V lost 5 bases and J 4 bases, leaving 14 bases between the germline ends. From germline, CDR1 is MNHGY and CDR2 SAAAGT. The CDR3 runs to 14 residues.

This clone is medium-sized. This sequence joins TRBV9 and TRBJ1-6; 7 positions match TRBD1. V trimming: 4 bases; J trimming: 9 bases; junction bases outside the gene matches: 13. The CDR3 totals 16 residues. CDR1 is SGDLS and CDR2 is YYNGEE in the germline V gene. Written as DNA, the CDR3 is TGTGCCAGCAGCCGATTTTTGACAGGGAATGGTTCACCCCTCCACTTT. Translating gives CASSRFLTGNGSPLHF. The full variable domain, with the rest looked up from reference TRBV9 and TRBJ1-6, is DSGVTQTPKHLITATGQRVTLRCSPRSGDLSVYWYQQSLDQGLQFLIQYYNGEERAKGNILERFSAQQFPDLHSELNLSSLELGDSALYFCASSRFLTGNGSPLHFGNGTRLTVT.

This clone is a singleton in its sample. V usage is TRBV23-1 and J usage is TRBJ2-5; D is perhaps TRBD1 (6 bases). TRBV23-1 is given ORF status, its function remaining uncertain. The V gene lost 8 bases and the J gene lost 5 bases, with 21 bases spanning the gap. The length of the CDR3 is 15 residues. In nucleotides, the CDR3 is TGCGCCAGCGGCCGGACAGTGACTTCTCCGGAGACCCAGTACTTC. This translates into CASGRTVTSPETQYF.